This TCR beta chain was recorded in a study of neurological immune-mediated disorders. Whole-study findings and limits: It was HTLV-1-associated myelopathy that showed the most TCR clonal expansion, while multiple sclerosis showed the least, falling below healthy controls. None of the CDR3 amino acid sequences of expanded clones were shared across subjects, and this suggested private repertoires in all groups.

The sorted libraries drew on roughly 1 million T cells that were CD4+ or CD8+. It was by 5'RACE with 10-nucleotide random UMIs that the cDNA was made. TCRdb reanalysed the 5' RACE reads using MiXCR and keeps one entry per CDR3 protein. This table has some 30,000 distinct CDR3 sequences, under 30% appearing once. Concerning this clonotype: Its antigen is still unknown.

This sequence was found in a man between 45 and 60 years old with HTLV-1-associated myelopathy (HAM/TSP). Sequencing was done on a sample of CD4+ T cells from blood.

CDR3 amino acids: CASTAGPPTGLLYGYTF. CDR3 bases: TGTGCCAGCACCGCGGGTCCGCCGACAGGGCTTCTCTATGGCTACACCTTC. This sequence joins TRBV7-2 and TRBJ1-2; 7 nucleotides align to TRBD1. The CDR3 runs to 17 residues. Germline CDR1 SGHTA, CDR2 FQGNSA. Trimming at V came to 7 bases and at J to 4 bases, leaving 18 bases not matched to a gene.